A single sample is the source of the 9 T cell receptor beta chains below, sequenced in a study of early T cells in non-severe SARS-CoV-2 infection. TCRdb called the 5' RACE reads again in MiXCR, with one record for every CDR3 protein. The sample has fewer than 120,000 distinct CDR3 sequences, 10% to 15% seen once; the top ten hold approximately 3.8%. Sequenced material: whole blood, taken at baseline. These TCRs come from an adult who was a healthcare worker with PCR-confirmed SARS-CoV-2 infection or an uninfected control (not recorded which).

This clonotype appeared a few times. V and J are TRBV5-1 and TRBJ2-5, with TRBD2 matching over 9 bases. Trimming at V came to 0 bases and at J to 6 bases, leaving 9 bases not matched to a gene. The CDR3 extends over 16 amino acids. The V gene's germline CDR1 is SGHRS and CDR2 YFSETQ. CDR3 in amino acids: CASSLVSSGVGQTQYF. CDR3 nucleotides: TGCGCCAGCAGCTTGGTCTCTAGCGGGGTCGGGCAGACCCAGTACTTC.

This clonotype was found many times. The CDR3 coding sequence is TGTGCCAGCTCACCGCGGATCACAGATACGCAGTATTTT. It specifies CASSPRITDTQYF. The chain employs TRBV18 and TRBJ2-3; D is ambiguous. The germline V gene encodes CDR1 KGHSH and CDR2 LQKENI. Trimming removed 3 bases from V and 2 bases from J, with 6 bases in between. The CDR3 sequence is 13 residues long.

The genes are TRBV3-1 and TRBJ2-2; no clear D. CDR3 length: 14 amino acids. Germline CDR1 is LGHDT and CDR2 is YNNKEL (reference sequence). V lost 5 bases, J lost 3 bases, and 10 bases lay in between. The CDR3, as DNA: TGTGCCAGCAGCGGAATAGGCTACACCGGGGAGCTGTTTTTT. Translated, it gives CASSGIGYTGELFF.

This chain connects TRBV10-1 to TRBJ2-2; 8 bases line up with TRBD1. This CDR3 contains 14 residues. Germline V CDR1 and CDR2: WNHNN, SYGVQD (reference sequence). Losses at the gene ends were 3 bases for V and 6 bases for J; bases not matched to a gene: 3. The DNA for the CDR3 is TGCGCCAGCAGTGATCACAGGGGGGCCGGGGAGCTGTTTTTT. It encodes CASSDHRGAGELFF.

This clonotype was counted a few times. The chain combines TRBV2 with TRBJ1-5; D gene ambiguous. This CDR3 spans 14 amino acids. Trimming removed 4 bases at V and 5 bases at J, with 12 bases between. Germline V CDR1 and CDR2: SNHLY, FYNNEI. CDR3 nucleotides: TGTGCCAGCAGTGTACAGACGGCGGATCAGCCCCAGCATTTT. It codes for CASSVQTADQPQHF.

The DNA for the CDR3 is TGTGCCAGCAGTTCGGGACTAGCGGGAGTCGGCGGTGAGCAGTTCTTC. It yields the protein CASSSGLAGVGGEQFF. The gene calls are TRBV27 and TRBJ2-1; 14 nucleotides align to TRBD2. This CDR3 has 16 amino acids. The germline V gene has CDR1 MNHEY and CDR2 SMNVEV (reference sequence). V lost 4 bases, J lost 9 bases, and 8 bases stayed unmatched.

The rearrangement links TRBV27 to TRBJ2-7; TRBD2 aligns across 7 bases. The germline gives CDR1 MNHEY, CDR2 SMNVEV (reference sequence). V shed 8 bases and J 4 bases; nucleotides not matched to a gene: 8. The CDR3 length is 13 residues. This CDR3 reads CASGWTSSYEQYF. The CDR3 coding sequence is TGTGCCAGCGGATGGACTAGTTCATACGAGCAGTACTTC.

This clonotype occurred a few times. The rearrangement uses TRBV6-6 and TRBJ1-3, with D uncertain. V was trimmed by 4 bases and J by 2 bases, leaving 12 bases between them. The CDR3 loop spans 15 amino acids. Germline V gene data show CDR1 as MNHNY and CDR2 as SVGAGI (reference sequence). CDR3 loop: CASSSFAPTGNTIYF. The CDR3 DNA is TGTGCCAGCAGTTCCTTCGCCCCTACTGGAAACACCATATATTTT.

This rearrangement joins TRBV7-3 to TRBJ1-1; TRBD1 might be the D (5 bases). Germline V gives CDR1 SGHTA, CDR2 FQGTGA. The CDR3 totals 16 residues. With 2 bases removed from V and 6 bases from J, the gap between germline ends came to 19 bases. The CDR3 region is CASSLGTLIRSPEAFF. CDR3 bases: TGTGCCAGCAGCTTAGGGACCCTAATAAGGAGCCCTGAAGCTTTCTTT.